This TCR beta chain was identified during a study of technical replicates of blood from a handful of donors (dated by TCRdb to about 2017). Libraries were constructed by the immunoSEQ multiplex PCR assay. TCRdb took this table from immuneACCESS and kept in-frame rearrangements with V and J called. Such tables lack part of the clones; where checked against another copy, unresolved V genes explain under half of the gap, and the rest is unexplained. The sample records about 83,000 clones, around 96% of which are singletons. The ten largest clones add up to just over 0.3% of the sample. The germline V gene (reference sequence) specifies PRHDT as CDR1 and FYEKMQ as CDR2. Trimming leaves V shorter by 6 bases and J shorter by 7 bases, with the junction holding 8 bases beyond the gene matches. Its CDR3 holds 16 amino acids, cysteine through phenylalanine. Only CDR3 DNA remains: 48 bases, in frame from the first base.

As for this clone: Its recognized antigen is unknown. Nothing much larger sits one base from this clone, and base qualities are not available.

The source material was T cells isolated from PBMCs. The receptor comes from a human donor in good health. Recombination connected TRBV13 to TRBJ2-1, with 14 bases in between that match TRBD2. Here the CDR3 is given as CASSLPGLAGVNEQFF. The sequence in DNA is TGTGCCAGCAGTTTACCGGGACTAGCGGGAGTTAATGAGCAGTTCTTC.